This T cell receptor (beta chain) originates from a study of cytomegalovirus exposure and HLA in healthy donors. Across the whole study: The Caucasian-associated ancestry cluster contained roughly four fifths of the roughly 400 genotyped donors. Study-wide findings and caveats: Despite most TCR sequences being rare, some public TCRs occurred in many donors.

V lost 6 bases to trimming and J lost 9 bases; unmatched junction nucleotides: 7. This CDR3 has 14 residues. From germline, CDR1 is SGHAT and CDR2 FQNNGV. In the case of this clone: As yet, its antigen is unknown.

Use of 60 Vbeta and 13 Jbeta primers characterized the PCR. Clones were sequenced by immunoSEQ multiplex PCR, and TCRdb holds only the in-frame ones, with some missing. The repertoire includes approximately 170,000 clones, roughly 80% of them detected once, and roughly 2.3% sits in the top ten. Material: PBMCs. The sequence was obtained from a male donor in good health and CMV-seronegative. The chain uses TRBV11-2 and TRBJ1-6; 8 nucleotides match TRBD1. Here the CDR3 reads CASSQTGELSPLHF. CDR3 coding DNA: TGTGCCAGCAGTCAGACAGGGGAGCTTTCACCCCTCCACTTT.